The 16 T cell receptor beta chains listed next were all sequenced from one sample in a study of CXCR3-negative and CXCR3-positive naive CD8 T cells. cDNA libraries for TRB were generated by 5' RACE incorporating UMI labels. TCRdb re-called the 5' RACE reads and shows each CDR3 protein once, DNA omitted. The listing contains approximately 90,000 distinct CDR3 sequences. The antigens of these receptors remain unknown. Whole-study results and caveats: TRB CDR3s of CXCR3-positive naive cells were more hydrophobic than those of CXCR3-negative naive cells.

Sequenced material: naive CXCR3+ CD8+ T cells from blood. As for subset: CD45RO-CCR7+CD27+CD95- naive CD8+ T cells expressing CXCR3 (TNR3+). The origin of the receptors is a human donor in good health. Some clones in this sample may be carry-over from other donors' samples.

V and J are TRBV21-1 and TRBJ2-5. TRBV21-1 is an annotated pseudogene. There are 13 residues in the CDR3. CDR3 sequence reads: CASSKYPKRTQYF.

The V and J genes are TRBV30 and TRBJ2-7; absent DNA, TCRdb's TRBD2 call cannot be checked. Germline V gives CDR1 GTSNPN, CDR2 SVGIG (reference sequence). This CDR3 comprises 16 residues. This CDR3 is CAWSEVTRTPTYEQYF.

Here the CDR3 reads CASSRRAGWVNIQYF. The chain carries TRBV14 and TRBJ2-4; TCRdb returns TRBD2, unconfirmable since there is no DNA. Germline CDR1 and CDR2: SGHDN and FVKESK. This CDR3 has 15 amino acids.

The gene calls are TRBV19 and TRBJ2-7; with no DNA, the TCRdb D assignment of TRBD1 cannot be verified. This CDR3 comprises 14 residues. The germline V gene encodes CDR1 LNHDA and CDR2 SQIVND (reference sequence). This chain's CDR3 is CASSRRGSSYEQYF.

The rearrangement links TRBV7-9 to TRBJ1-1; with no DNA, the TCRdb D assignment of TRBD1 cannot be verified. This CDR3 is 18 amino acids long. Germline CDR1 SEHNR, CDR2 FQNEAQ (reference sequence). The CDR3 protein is CASSLTPGQGPFYYEAFF.

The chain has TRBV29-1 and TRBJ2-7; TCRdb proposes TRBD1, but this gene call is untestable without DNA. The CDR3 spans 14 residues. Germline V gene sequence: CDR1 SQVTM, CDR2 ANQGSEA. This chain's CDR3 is CSVTPGTATYEQYF.

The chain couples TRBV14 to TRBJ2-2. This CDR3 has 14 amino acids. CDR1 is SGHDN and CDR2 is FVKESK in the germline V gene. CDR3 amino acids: CASSRVDNTGELFF.

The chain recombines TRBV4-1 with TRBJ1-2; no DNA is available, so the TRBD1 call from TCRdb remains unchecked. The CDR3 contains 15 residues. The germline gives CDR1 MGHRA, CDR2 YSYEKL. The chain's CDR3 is CASSHPRDSNYGYTF.

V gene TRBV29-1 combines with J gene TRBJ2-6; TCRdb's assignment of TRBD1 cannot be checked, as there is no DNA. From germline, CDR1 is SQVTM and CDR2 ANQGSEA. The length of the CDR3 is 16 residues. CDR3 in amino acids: CSVETGTKLGANVLTF.

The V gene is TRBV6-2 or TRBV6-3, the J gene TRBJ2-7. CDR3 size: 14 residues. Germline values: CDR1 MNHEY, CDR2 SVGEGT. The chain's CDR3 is CASSYSTSAGEQYF.

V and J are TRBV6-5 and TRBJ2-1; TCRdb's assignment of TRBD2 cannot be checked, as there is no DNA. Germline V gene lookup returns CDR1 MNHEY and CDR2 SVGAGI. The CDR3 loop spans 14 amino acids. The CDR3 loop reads CASWEGSSYNEQFF.

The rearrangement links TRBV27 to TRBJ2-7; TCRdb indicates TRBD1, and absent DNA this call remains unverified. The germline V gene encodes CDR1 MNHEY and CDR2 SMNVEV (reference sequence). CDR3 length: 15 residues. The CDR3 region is CASSLLTGGAGEQYF.

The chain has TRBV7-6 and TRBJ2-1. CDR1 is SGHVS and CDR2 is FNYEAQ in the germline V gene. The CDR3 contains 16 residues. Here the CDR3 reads CASSSRSDGSYNEQFF.

The CDR3 sequence is CASSQHSDLRDRNTEAFF. The chain employs TRBV4-1 and TRBJ1-1; TCRdb calls TRBD1, which cannot be checked without DNA. CDR1 and CDR2 from the germline V gene are MGHRA and YSYEKL. The CDR3 has 18 residues.

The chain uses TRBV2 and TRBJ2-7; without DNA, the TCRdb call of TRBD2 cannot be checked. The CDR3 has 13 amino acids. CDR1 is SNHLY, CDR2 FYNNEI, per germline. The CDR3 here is CASRRIAGGEQYF.

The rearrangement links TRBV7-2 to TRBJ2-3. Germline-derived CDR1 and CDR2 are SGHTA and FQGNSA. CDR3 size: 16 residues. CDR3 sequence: CASSLPDGWTFDTQYF.